The rows below give T cell receptor beta chains drawn from one sample of a study of early T cells in non-severe SARS-CoV-2 infection. TCRdb re-called the 5' RACE reads through MiXCR, storing one row per CDR3 protein. The table shows more than 60,000 distinct CDR3 sequences, with more than 10% occurring only once. The sample in question was whole blood, obtained at baseline. These receptors originate from an adult who was a healthcare worker with PCR-confirmed SARS-CoV-2 infection or an uninfected control (not recorded which). The donor label of this sample is uncertain. Both conserved end residues are part of each CDR3. D genes are given only for firm matches. Only part of the rows carry a size: once, few, many, or a class if the clone is expanded.

v_call	clone_size	j_call	d_call	cdr3_nt	cdr3_aa
TRBV4-1	.	TRBJ2-3	.	TGCGCCAGCAGCCAAGAAACGGCTCGAGGGGATACGCAGTATTTT	CASSQETARGDTQYF
TRBV18	.	TRBJ2-5	.	TGTGCCAGCTCCCGCCAGGGGACCCAGTACTTC	CASSRQGTQYF
TRBV7-9	few	TRBJ1-2	.	TGTGCCAGCTCCGATGTTGGGGGGCCGGACTATGGCTACACCTTC	CASSDVGGPDYGYTF
TRBV11-2	.	TRBJ2-1	TRBD1	TGTGCCAGCAGAGTCGGGGTTGGGACAGGGGAAGTAGCTGAGCAGTTCTTC	CASRVGVGTGEVAEQFF
TRBV3-1	few	TRBJ1-5	.	TGTGCCAGCAGCCAAGGGTCAGCGAGAGGACAGCCCCAGCATTTT	CASSQGSARGQPQHF
TRBV19	many	TRBJ2-5	TRBD1	TGTGCCAGTAGTATAGTGGGGGACAGAGAGACCCAGTACTTC	CASSIVGDRETQYF
TRBV12-3/TRBV12-4	.	TRBJ2-1	TRBD2	TGTGCCAGCAGCCCAGGACTAGCGGGGTATGAGCAGTTCTTC	CASSPGLAGYEQFF
TRBV30	.	TRBJ1-4	TRBD1	TGTGCCTGGAGTACAGGGACAGCCAAGGGGGAAAAACTGTTTTTT	CAWSTGTAKGEKLFF
TRBV20-1	many	TRBJ2-2	.	TGCAGTGCTCCGAGGTACCGGGGAAACACCGGGGAGCTGTTTTTT	CSAPRYRGNTGELFF
TRBV7-9	.	TRBJ1-1	.	TGTGCCAGCAGCTTTTCAGGGCCGAGTGAAGCTTTCTTT	CASSFSGPSEAFF
TRBV10-3	.	TRBJ2-4	.	TGTGCCATCAGTGAGTCGACGGGAAGGTCTGGCAACATTCAGTACTTC	CAISESTGRSGNIQYF
TRBV30	many	TRBJ1-1	TRBD1	TGTGCCTGGAGTGTCGGGACAGGGTCGGCAGAAGCTTTCTTT	CAWSVGTGSAEAFF
TRBV12-3/TRBV12-4	few	TRBJ2-1	TRBD1	TGTGCCAGCAGAACGGGACAGTCCAATGAGCAGTTCTTC	CASRTGQSNEQFF
TRBV18	many	TRBJ2-3	TRBD2	TGTGCCAGCTCACCCCAGCGGGACTCGGTCACAGATACGCAGTATTTT	CASSPQRDSVTDTQYF
TRBV5-4	few	TRBJ2-6	TRBD2	TGTGCCAGCAGCCTGGCGGGAGCGAACTCTGGGGCCAACGTCCTGACTTTC	CASSLAGANSGANVLTF
TRBV6-5	few	TRBJ1-1	.	TGTGCCAGCAGTTACCAGGGGACACCGAACACTGAAGCTTTCTTT	CASSYQGTPNTEAFF
TRBV5-6	few	TRBJ2-3	.	TGTGCCAGCAGCTTGTGGGCAGCTAGCACAGATACGCAGTATTTT	CASSLWAASTDTQYF
TRBV3-1	many	TRBJ1-2	.	TGTGCCAGCAGCCCCGCCGGACGGATCTATGGCTACACCTTC	CASSPAGRIYGYTF
TRBV20-1	.	TRBJ2-1	.	TGCAGTGGTGGGGGTTCCTACAATGAGCAGTTCTTC	CSGGGSYNEQFF
TRBV7-2	few	TRBJ2-1	.	TGTGCCAGCAGCTTAGTTATCGCCAGCCGAGATGAGCAGTTCTTC	CASSLVIASRDEQFF
TRBV12-3/TRBV12-4	few	TRBJ1-2	TRBD1	TGTGCCAGCAGTCAGGGACAGGGGTACTATGGCTACACCTTC	CASSQGQGYYGYTF
TRBV19	.	TRBJ1-2	.	TGTGCCAGTAGCCCCGTTATGACAAACTATGGCTACACCTTC	CASSPVMTNYGYTF
TRBV12-3/TRBV12-4	.	TRBJ2-1	.	TGTGCCAGCAGCCGGACAGAAAGTCCGTTCTTC	CASSRTESPFF
TRBV2	many	TRBJ1-2	TRBD1	TGTGCCAGCAGTCCACGGACAGGGGGAGGCTATGGCTACACCTTC	CASSPRTGGGYGYTF
TRBV5-6	few	TRBJ1-6	TRBD1	TGTGCCAGCAGCTTGAGCAGGGGGATTAATTCACCCCTCCACTTT	CASSLSRGINSPLHF